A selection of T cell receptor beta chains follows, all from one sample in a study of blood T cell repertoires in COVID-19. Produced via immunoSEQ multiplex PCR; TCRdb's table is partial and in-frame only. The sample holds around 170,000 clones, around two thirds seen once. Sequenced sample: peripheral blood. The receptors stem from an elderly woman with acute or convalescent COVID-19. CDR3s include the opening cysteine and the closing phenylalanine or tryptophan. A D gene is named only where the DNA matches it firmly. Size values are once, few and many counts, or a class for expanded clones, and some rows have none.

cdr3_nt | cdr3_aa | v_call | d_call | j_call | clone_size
TGTGCCAGCAGCTTACTTCTACAGGGGGGAGATACGCAGTATTTT | CASSLLLQGGDTQYF | TRBV11-2 | TRBD1 | TRBJ2-3 | NA
TGTGCCAGCAGCTTAGGCAGGACGAACACCGGGGAGCTGTTTTTT | CASSLGRTNTGELFF | TRBV7-2 | NA | TRBJ2-2 | NA
TGTGCCAGCACCACTAGCGACAACTCCTACGAGCAGTACTTC | CASTTSDNSYEQYF | TRBV2 | TRBD2 | TRBJ2-7 | NA
TGTGCCAGCAGCTTAGGGGGGCTAGCGGGAAGGATCCAGTACTTC | CASSLGGLAGRIQYF | TRBV7-6 | TRBD2 | TRBJ2-5 | NA
TGTGCCACCAGTGATGCGGGACAGTCCTACGAGCAGTACTTC | CATSDAGQSYEQYF | TRBV24-1 | NA | TRBJ2-7 | few
TGCGCCAGCAGCCCCGGGACAGGGGGCAATCAGCCCCAGCATTTT | CASSPGTGGNQPQHF | TRBV5-1 | TRBD1 | TRBJ1-5 | NA
TGTGCCAGCAGTTCCTCGAGGGGACTAGGCACTGAAGCTTTCTTT | CASSSSRGLGTEAFF | TRBV27 | NA | TRBJ1-1 | few
TGTGCCAGCAGTCAATCTAGAACCTACGAGCAGTACTTC | CASSQSRTYEQYF | TRBV12-3/TRBV12-4 | NA | TRBJ2-7 | NA
TGTGCCAGTAGTAGGACACTCCCGAACACTGAAGCTTTCTTT | CASSRTLPNTEAFF | TRBV19 | NA | TRBJ1-1 | NA
TGTGCCAGCAGCCAGGGACAGATCTATGGCTACACCTTC | CASSQGQIYGYTF | TRBV6-5 | TRBD1 | TRBJ1-2 | NA
TGTGCCAGCAGCGCCGGTTACGACTCTGGAAACACCATATATTTT | CASSAGYDSGNTIYF | TRBV9 | NA | TRBJ1-3 | NA
TGTGCCAGCAGCCCGGCTAGCGGGGGGTGGAATGAGCAGTTCTTC | CASSPASGGWNEQFF | TRBV7-2 | TRBD2 | TRBJ2-1 | NA
TGTGCCAGCAGGACAGGGGCCGAGCAGTACTTC | CASRTGAEQYF | TRBV12-3/TRBV12-4 | TRBD1 | TRBJ2-7 | NA
TGTGCCAGCAGCTTGGGACTAGCGGATAGGGGAGGTCAAGAGACCCAGTACTTC | CASSLGLADRGGQETQYF | TRBV5-6 | TRBD2 | TRBJ2-5 | NA
TGCGCCAGCAGCCAAGAGGCGGTAGCGGGGGGGACCGGGGAGCTGTTTTTT | CASSQEAVAGGTGELFF | TRBV4-1 | TRBD2 | TRBJ2-2 | many
TGCAGCGTTGAAGAGCAGGGTGGTCAGCCCCAGCATTTT | CSVEEQGGQPQHF | TRBV29-1 | NA | TRBJ1-5 | NA
TGTGCCAGCAGTTTATCGGGCCAGGGTGAAGAAAAACTGTTTTTT | CASSLSGQGEEKLFF | TRBV28 | NA | TRBJ1-4 | NA
TGTGTCAGAACCCGAACGGGACAGGGAGGCACTGAAGCTTTCTTT | CVRTRTGQGGTEAFF | TRBV7-5 | NA | TRBJ1-1 | NA
TGTGCCAGCAGTTCCGGACAGGCCCGTGAAGCTTTCTTT | CASSSGQAREAFF | TRBV6-5 | TRBD1 | TRBJ1-1 | NA
TGTGCCAGCAGTCCCTTCGACAGGGGGAGTTCTGGCTACACCTTC | CASSPFDRGSSGYTF | TRBV27 | TRBD1 | TRBJ1-2 | NA
TGTGCCAGCAGTGAGCTCAGACAGAACACTGAAGCTTTCTTT | CASSELRQNTEAFF | TRBV2 | NA | TRBJ1-1 | NA
TGTGCCAGCTCACCAGAAGGGACAGTACGAACCTACGAGCAGTACTTC | CASSPEGTVRTYEQYF | TRBV18 | TRBD1 | TRBJ2-7 | NA
TGTGCCAGCACCCCTGTCGGTGGTCAGCCCCAGCATTTT | CASTPVGGQPQHF | TRBV27 | NA | TRBJ1-5 | NA
TGTGCCAGCAGCTTGACAGGGCCGGAGACCCAGTACTTC | CASSLTGPETQYF | TRBV7-2 | TRBD1 | TRBJ2-5 | NA
TGCGCCAGCAGCCAAGACCGGGCAGGGGAGGGCTACGAGCAGTACTTC | CASSQDRAGEGYEQYF | TRBV4-1 | NA | TRBJ2-7 | many
TGCGCCAGCAGTGTTGGGAGGGGGACTGAAGCTTTCTTT | CASSVGRGTEAFF | TRBV10-2 | NA | TRBJ1-1 | NA
TGTGCCAGCAGCAAAGACCCGGGACAGGGGGGCGAGCAGTACTTC | CASSKDPGQGGEQYF | TRBV21-1 | NA | TRBJ2-7 | NA
TGTGCCAGCAGCCAACTAGCGGGAGGTGGGGCAGATACGCAGTATTTT | CASSQLAGGGADTQYF | TRBV3-1/TRBV3-2 | TRBD2 | TRBJ2-3 | NA
TGTGCCAGCAAGATGGGCTACGGGGATTGGGCTGAAGCTTTCTTT | CASKMGYGDWAEAFF | TRBV6-5 | NA | TRBJ1-1 | NA
TGTGCCAGCAGTCCAGGGGGGATCCAAGAGAACCAGTACTTC | CASSPGGIQENQYF | TRBV28 | NA | TRBJ2-5 | NA
TGTGCCAGCAGCTCCAAGTCCCGGGACAGGGTGGGGGCTGAAAAACTGTTTTTT | CASSSKSRDRVGAEKLFF | TRBV13 | TRBD1 | TRBJ1-4 | NA
TGTGCCAGCAGCTTAGCAGCGCTAGCTTCCTACGAGCAGTACTTC | CASSLAALASYEQYF | TRBV7-9 | NA | TRBJ2-7 | NA
TGTGCCAGCAGCCAGAGTGGGGCGGGGGAGACCCAGTACTTC | CASSQSGAGETQYF | TRBV7-2 | NA | TRBJ2-5 | NA
TGTGCCAGCAGTGACCGGACAGCGAACACTGAAGCTTTCTTT | CASSDRTANTEAFF | TRBV2 | NA | TRBJ1-1 | NA
TGTGCCAGCAGCCAATGGGGAACAGGGATCGACACTGAAGCTTTCTTT | CASSQWGTGIDTEAFF | TRBV14 | NA | TRBJ1-1 | once
TGTGCCACCAGTGATTCAGGTCAAAAGGTCCCGGAAACTTACAATGAGCAGTTCTTC | CATSDSGQKVPETYNEQFF | TRBV24-1 | NA | TRBJ2-1 | NA
TGTGCCAGCAGCTTAATCAGGGGCTCACCCCTCCACTTT | CASSLIRGSPLHF | TRBV7-2 | NA | TRBJ1-6 | NA
TGTGCCAGCATGGACAGTTACACTGAAGCTTTCTTT | CASMDSYTEAFF | TRBV12-3/TRBV12-4 | NA | TRBJ1-1 | NA
TGTGCCACCGGGGGGGCCAGGGGGTACACTGAAGCTTTCTTT | CATGGARGYTEAFF | TRBV28 | TRBD1 | TRBJ1-1 | NA
TGTGCCAGCAGCGTTGCGGGAGGGTCCAACACAGATACGCAGTATTTT | CASSVAGGSNTDTQYF | TRBV9 | TRBD2 | TRBJ2-3 | NA
TGTGCCAGCTCACCGGGACAGTCTTTCGAGCAGTACTTC | CASSPGQSFEQYF | TRBV18 | TRBD1 | TRBJ2-7 | NA
TGTGCCTCCAGCGGGGTATCGGATCAGCCCCAGCATTTT | CASSGVSDQPQHF | TRBV2 | NA | TRBJ1-5 | NA
TGTGCCAGCAGCCCAGGCGGGGACTCCTACGAGCAGTACTTC | CASSPGGDSYEQYF | TRBV7-3 | NA | TRBJ2-7 | NA
TGTGCCAGCAGCGTAGAGATGACAGGGACTTCACCCCTCCACTTT | CASSVEMTGTSPLHF | TRBV9 | TRBD1 | TRBJ1-6 | NA
TGTGCCAGCAGCGTAGGAATGGGAGGGCCTCGGACCGGGGAGCTGTTTTTT | CASSVGMGGPRTGELFF | TRBV9 | TRBD2 | TRBJ2-2 | few
TGTGCCAGCAGCTTAGGGAGGCAGTATGGCTACACCTTC | CASSLGRQYGYTF | TRBV7-2 | NA | TRBJ1-2 | NA
TGCGCCAGCAGCTTGGAAGGTAGCGGGAGGGCAGAGACCCAGTACTTC | CASSLEGSGRAETQYF | TRBV5-1 | TRBD2 | TRBJ2-5 | NA
TGTGCCAGCTCGGGACAGCAGAATCAGCCCCAGCATTTT | CASSGQQNQPQHF | TRBV19 | TRBD1 | TRBJ1-5 | NA
TGTGCCAGCTCTCATGAAGGGAAGCGGGTTTACAATGAGCAGTTCTTC | CASSHEGKRVYNEQFF | TRBV18 | NA | TRBJ2-1 | NA
TGTGCCAGCTCACCTACTAGCGGGAGGAACCCCGGGGAGCTGTTTTTT | CASSPTSGRNPGELFF | TRBV18 | TRBD2 | TRBJ2-2 | NA
TGTGCCAGCAGCCCGGCAGGCGATGAGCAGTTCTTC | CASSPAGDEQFF | TRBV16 | NA | TRBJ2-1 | few
TGTGCCAGCAGCGTAGGGAGCGGAACTAACTCCTACGAGCAGTACTTC | CASSVGSGTNSYEQYF | TRBV9 | NA | TRBJ2-7 | NA
TGCGCCAGCAGTGAGTGGGGACAGGGTCCCAATTATAACTATGGCTACACCTTC | CASSEWGQGPNYNYGYTF | TRBV10-1 | TRBD1 | TRBJ1-2 | NA